Presented here are 4 T cell receptor beta chains from one specimen sequenced in a study of blood T cell repertoires in COVID-19. Sequencing was performed with immunoSEQ multiplex PCR; in TCRdb, only in-frame clones are kept and a portion is missing. The sample contains about 310,000 clones, approximately 89% of which appear only once. The sequenced material came from PBMCs or T cells enriched from blood (not recorded which). The receptors were sampled from a woman in her forties who had recovered from COVID-19.

V is TRBV6-4 and J is TRBJ1-5; possible D gene TRBD1, 5 bases. Germline loops: CDR1 MRHNA, CDR2 SNTAGT. V was pared by 3 bases and J by 3 bases, with 12 bases between. The CDR3 loop spans 15 amino acids. CDR3 sequence: CASSERGGPNQPQHF. The CDR3 bases are TGTGCCAGCAGTGAACGGGGGGGACCCAATCAGCCCCAGCATTTT.

The gene calls are TRBV10-3 and TRBJ2-1; no clear D gene. The CDR3 loop spans 13 amino acids. Trimming took 10 bases from V and 2 from J, leaving 12 bases between them. Looked up from germline, CDR1 is ENHRY and CDR2 is SYGVKD. This CDR3 is CASSTEPYNEQFF. The CDR3 nucleotides are TGTGCCAGCAGCACAGAACCCTACAATGAGCAGTTCTTC.

J is TRBJ2-7 and V is TRBV6-2 or TRBV6-3, with 7 bases matching TRBD1. V lost 5 bases to trimming and J lost 4 bases; unmatched junction nucleotides: 5. The germline CDR1 and CDR2 sequences are MNHEY and SVGEGT. The CDR3 loop spans 13 amino acids. CDR3 in amino acids: CASSIRGKYEQYF. DNA of the CDR3: TGTGCCAGCAGTATCAGGGGGAAGTACGAGCAGTACTTC.

This clone has only one observation. The V call is TRBV19, the J call TRBJ2-2; 10 nucleotides match TRBD2. The CDR3 covers 14 residues. The trim removed 7 bases at V and 7 bases at J, leaving 6 bases unmatched. Looked up from germline, CDR1 is LNHDA and CDR2 is SQIVND (reference sequence). Written as DNA, the CDR3 is TGTGCCAGTACCAGCGGGAGGGCCTACGGGGAGCTGTTTTTT. It yields the protein CASTSGRAYGELFF.